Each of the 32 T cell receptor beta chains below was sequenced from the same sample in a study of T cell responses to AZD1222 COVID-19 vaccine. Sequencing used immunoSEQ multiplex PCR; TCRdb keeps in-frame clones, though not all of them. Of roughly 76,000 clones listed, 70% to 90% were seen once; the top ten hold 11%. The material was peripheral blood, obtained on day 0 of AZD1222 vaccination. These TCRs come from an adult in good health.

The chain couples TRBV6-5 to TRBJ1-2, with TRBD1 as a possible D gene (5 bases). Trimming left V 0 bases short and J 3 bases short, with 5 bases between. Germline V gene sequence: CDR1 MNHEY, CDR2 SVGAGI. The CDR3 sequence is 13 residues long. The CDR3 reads CASSYSGDYGYTF. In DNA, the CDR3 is TGTGCCAGCAGTTACTCGGGGGACTATGGCTACACCTTC.

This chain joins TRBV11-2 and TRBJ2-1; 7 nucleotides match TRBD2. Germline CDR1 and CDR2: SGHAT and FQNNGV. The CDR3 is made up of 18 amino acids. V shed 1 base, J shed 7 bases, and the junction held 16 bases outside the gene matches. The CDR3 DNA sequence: TGTGCCAGCAGCTTAGGGAGTCTAGCGGTGCCCCTACGAAATGAGCAGTTCTTC. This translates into CASSLGSLAVPLRNEQFF.

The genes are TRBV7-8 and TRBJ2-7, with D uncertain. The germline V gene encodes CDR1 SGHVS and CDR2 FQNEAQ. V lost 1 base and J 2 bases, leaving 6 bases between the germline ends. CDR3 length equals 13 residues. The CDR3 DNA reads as TGTGCCAGCAGCTTAGAGGTAACCTACGAGCAGTACGTC. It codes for CASSLEVTYEQYV.

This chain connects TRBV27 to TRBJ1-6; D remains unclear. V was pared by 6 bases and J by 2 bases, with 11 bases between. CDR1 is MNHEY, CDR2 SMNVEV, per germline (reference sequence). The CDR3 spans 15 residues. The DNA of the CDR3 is TGTGCCAGCAGGCGCCCGAGTCCCTATAATTCACCCCTCCACTTT. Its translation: CASRRPSPYNSPLHF.

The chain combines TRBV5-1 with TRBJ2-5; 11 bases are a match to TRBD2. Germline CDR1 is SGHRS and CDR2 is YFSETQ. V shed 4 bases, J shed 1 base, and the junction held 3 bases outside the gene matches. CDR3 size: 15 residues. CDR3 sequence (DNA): TGCGCCAGCAGCCGACTAGCGGGGAGCCAAGAGACCCAGTACTTC. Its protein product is CASSRLAGSQETQYF.

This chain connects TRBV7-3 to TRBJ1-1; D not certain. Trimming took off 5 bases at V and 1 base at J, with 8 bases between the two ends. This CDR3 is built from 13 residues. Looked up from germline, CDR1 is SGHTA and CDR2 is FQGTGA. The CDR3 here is CASSADPNTEAFF. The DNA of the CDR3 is TGTGCCAGCAGCGCCGACCCGAACACTGAAGCTTTCTTT.

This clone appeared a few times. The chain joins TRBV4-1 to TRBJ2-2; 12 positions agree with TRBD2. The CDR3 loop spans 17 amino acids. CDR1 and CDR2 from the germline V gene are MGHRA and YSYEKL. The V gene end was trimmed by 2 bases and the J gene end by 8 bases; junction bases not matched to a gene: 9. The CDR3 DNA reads TGCGCCAGCAGCCAACGGGCCGGACTAGCGGGAAATGGGGAGCTGTTTTTT. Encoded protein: CASSQRAGLAGNGELFF.

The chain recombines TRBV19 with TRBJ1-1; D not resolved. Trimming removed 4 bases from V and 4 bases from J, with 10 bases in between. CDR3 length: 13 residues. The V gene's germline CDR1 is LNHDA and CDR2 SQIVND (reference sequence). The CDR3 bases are TGTGCCAGTAGTAGGCCCGGAATCACTGAAGCTTTCTTT. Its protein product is CASSRPGITEAFF.

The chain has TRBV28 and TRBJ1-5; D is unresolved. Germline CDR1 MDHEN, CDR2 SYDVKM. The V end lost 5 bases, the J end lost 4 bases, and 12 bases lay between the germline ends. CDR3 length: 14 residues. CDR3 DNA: TGTGCCAGCAGTCCAGTGGACTTTAATCAGCCCCAGCATTTT. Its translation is CASSPVDFNQPQHF.

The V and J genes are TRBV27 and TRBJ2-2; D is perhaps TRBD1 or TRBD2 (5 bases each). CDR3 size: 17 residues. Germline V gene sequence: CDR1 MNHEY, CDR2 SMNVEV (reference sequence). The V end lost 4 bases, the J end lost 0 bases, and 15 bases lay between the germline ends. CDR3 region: CASSSSGPRANTGELFF. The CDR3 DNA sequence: TGTGCCAGCAGTTCGTCGGGGCCCCGCGCGAACACCGGGGAGCTGTTTTTT.

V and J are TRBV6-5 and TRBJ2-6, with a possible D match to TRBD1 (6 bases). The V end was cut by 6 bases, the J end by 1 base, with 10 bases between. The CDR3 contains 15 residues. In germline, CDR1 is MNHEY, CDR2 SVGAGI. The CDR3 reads CASRATGSGANVLTF. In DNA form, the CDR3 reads TGTGCCAGCAGGGCCACAGGGTCTGGGGCCAACGTCCTGACTTTC.

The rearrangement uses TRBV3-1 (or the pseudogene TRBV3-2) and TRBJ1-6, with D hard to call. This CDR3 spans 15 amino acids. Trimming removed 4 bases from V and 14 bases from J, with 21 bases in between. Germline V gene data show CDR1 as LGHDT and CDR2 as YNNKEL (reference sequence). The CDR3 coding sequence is TGTGCCAGCAGCCGGGTTAATTTTGCCCTACCGGCCCTCCACTTT. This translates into CASSRVNFALPALHF.

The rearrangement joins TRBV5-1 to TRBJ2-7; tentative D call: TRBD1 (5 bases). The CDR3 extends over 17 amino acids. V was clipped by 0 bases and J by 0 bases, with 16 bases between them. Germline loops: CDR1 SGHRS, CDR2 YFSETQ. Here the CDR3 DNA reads TGCGCCAGCAGCTTGGTAGTGGGATTGGGGCCCTCCTACGAGCAGTACTTC. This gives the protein CASSLVVGLGPSYEQYF.

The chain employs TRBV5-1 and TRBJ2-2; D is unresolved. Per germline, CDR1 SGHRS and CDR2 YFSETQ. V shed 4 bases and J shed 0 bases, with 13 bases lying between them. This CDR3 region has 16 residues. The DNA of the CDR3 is TGCGCCAGCAGCCCCAACTTCATATCGAACACCGGGGAGCTGTTTTTT. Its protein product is CASSPNFISNTGELFF.

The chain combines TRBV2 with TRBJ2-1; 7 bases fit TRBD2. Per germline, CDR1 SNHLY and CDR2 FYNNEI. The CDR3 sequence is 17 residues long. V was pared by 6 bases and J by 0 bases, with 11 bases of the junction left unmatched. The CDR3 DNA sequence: TGTGCCAGCAGGGGGGGGAGCGGGGTAAGCTCCTACAATGAGCAGTTCTTC. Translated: CASRGGSGVSSYNEQFF. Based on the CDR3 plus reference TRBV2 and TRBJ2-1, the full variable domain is EPEVTQTPSHQVTQMGQEVILRCVPISNHLYFYWYRQILGQKVEFLVSFYNNEISEKSEIFDDQFSVERPDGSNFTLKIRSTKLEDSAMYFCASRGGSGVSSYNEQFFGPGTRLTVL.

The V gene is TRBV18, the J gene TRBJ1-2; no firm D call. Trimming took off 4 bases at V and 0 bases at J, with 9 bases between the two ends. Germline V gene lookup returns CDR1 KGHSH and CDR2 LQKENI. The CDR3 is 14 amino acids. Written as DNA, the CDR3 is TGTGCCAGCTCACGGGCAGTAGCTAACTATGGCTACACCTTC. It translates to CASSRAVANYGYTF.

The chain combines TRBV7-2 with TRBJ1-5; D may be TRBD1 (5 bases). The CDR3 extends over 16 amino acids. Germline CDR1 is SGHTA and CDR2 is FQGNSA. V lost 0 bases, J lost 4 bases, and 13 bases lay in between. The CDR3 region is CASSLASGAANQPQHF. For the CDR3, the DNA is TGTGCCAGCAGCTTAGCTTCCGGGGCGGCTAATCAGCCCCAGCATTTT.

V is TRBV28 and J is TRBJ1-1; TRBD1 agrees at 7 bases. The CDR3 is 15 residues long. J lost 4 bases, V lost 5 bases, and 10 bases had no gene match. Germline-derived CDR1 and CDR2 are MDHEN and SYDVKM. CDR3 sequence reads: CASSQGGPLGTEAFF. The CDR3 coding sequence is TGTGCCAGCAGTCAGGGGGGGCCTTTAGGCACTGAAGCTTTCTTT.

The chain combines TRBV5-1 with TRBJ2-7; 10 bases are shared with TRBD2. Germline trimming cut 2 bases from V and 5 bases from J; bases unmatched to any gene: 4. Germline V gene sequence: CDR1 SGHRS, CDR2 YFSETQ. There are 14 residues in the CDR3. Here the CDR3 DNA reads TGCGCCAGCAGCTTAGCGGGAGGGTCGGACGAGCAGTACTTC. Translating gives CASSLAGGSDEQYF.

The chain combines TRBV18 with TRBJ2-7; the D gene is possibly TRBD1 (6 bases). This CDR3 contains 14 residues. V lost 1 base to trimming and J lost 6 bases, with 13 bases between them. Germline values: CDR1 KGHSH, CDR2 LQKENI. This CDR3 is CASSPQLSGAEQYV. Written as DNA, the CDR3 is TGTGCCAGCTCACCACAGCTGTCAGGGGCCGAGCAGTACGTC.

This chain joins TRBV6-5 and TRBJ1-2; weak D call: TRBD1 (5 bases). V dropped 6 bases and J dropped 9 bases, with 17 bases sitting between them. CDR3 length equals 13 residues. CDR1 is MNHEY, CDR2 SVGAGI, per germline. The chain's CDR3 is CASSPGTASSYTF. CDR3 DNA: TGTGCCAGCAGCCCCGGGACCGCGTCCAGCTACACCTTC.

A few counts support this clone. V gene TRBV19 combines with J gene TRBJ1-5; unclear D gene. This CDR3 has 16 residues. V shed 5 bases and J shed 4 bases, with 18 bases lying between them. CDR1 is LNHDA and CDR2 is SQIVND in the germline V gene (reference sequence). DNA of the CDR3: TGTGCCAGTAGTCTCACCCCGGCGGCCTCTAATCAGCCCCAGCATTTT. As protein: CASSLTPAASNQPQHF.

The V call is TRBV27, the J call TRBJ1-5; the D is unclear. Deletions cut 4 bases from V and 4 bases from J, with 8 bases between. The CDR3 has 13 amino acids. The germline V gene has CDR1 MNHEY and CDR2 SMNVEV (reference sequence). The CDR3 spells CASSSAENQPQHF. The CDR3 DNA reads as TGTGCCAGCAGTTCGGCGGAAAATCAGCCCCAGCATTTT.

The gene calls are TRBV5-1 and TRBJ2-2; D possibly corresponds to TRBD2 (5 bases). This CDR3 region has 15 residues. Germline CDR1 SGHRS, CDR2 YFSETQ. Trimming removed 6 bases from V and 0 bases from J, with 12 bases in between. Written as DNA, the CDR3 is TGCGCCAGCAACGAGGGAAATACGAACACCGGGGAGCTGTTTTTT. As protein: CASNEGNTNTGELFF.

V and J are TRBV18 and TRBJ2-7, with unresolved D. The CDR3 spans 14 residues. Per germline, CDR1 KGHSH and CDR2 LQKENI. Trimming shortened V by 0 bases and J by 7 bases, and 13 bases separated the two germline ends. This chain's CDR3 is CASSPPPPFPEQYF. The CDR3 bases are TGTGCCAGCTCACCACCGCCGCCCTTCCCGGAGCAGTACTTC. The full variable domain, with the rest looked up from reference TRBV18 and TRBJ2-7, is NAGVMQNPRHLVRRRGQEARLRCSPMKGHSHVYWYRQLPEEGLKFMVYLQKENIIDESGMPKERFSAEFPKEGPSILRIQQVVRGDSAAYFCASSPPPPFPEQYFGPGTRLTVT.

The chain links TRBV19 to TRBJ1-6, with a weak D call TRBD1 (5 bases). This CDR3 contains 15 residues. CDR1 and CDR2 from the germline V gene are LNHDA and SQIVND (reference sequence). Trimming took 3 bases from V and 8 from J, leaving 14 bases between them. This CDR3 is CASSMSGEGYSPLHF. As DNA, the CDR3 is TGTGCCAGTAGTATGTCGGGGGAAGGGTATTCACCCCTCCACTTT.

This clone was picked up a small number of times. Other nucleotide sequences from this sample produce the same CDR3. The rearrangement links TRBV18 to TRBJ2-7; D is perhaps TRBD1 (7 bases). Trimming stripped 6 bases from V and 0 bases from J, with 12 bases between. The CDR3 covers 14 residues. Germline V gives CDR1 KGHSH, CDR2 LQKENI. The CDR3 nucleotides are TGTGCCAGCTCGCGGGACAGAGCCTCCTACGAGCAGTACTTC. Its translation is CASSRDRASYEQYF.

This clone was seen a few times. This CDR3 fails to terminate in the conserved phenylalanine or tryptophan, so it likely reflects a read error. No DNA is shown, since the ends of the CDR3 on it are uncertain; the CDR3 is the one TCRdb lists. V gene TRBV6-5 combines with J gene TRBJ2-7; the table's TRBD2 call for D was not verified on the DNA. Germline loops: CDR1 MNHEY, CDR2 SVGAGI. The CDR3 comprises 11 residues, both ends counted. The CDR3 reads CASSPPGGPLL.

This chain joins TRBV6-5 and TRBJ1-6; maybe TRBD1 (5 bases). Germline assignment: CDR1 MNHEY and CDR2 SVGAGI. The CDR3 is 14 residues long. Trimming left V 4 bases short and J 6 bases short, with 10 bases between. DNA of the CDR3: TGTGCCAGCAGTTCCCCTGGGGGTAATTCACCCCTCCACTTT. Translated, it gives CASSSPGGNSPLHF.

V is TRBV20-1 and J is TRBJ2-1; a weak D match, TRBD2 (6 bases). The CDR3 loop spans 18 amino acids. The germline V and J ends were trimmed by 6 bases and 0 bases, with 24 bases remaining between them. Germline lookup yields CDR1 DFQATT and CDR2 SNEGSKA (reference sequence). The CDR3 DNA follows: TGCAGTGCCAGTAACGCGGGGCTCGCCCGAGGCTCCTACAATGAGCAGTTCTTC. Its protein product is CSASNAGLARGSYNEQFF.

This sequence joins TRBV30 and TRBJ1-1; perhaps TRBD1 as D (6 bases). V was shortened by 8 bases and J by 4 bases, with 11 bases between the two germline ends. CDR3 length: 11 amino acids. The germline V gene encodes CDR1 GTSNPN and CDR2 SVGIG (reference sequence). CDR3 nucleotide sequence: TGTGCCCGGCAGGGGTCCACTGAAGCTTTCTTT. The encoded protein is CARQGSTEAFF.

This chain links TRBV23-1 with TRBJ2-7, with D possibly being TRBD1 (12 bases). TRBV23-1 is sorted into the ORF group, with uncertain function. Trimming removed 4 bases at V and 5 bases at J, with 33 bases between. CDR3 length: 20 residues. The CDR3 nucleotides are TGCGCCAGCAGTCTGCCGGGACAGGGGGCACTAGCGGGGGATAGGAACGAGCAGTACGTC. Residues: CASSLPGQGALAGDRNEQYV.